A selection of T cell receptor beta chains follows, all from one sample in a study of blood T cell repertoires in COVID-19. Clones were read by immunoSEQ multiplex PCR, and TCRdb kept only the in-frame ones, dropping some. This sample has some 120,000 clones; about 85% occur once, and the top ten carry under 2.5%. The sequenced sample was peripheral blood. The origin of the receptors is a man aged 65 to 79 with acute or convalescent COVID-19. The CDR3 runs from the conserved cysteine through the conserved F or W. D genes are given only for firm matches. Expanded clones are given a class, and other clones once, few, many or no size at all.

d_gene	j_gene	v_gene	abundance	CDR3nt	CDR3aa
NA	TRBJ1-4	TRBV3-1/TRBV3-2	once	TGTGCCAGCAGCCGACCGACGACACCACCCCGGGGTAATGAAAAACTGTTTTTT	CASSRPTTPPRGNEKLFF
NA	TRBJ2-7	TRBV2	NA	TGTGCCAGCAGTGTAAACAGGATGGGCGAGCAGTACTTC	CASSVNRMGEQYF
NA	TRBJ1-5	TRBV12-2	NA	TGTGCAAGTCGCTTGGACGAGGCAGGGGGGAATCAGCCCCAGCATTTT	CASRLDEAGGNQPQHF
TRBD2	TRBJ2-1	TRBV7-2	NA	TGTGCCAGCAGCGCCACGCCGGGACTAGCGGGGGGCGTGGGTGAGCAGTTCTTC	CASSATPGLAGGVGEQFF
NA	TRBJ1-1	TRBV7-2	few	TGTGCCAGCAGCTTAGGAGGTCTGTCCACTGAAGCTTTCTTT	CASSLGGLSTEAFF
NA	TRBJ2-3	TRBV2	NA	TGTGCCAGCAGTCGTGCGGTTATGGGCACAGATACGCAGTATTTT	CASSRAVMGTDTQYF
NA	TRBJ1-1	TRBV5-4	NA	TGTGCCAGCAGCGCGGACCCCGAGGGCACTGAAGCTTTCTTT	CASSADPEGTEAFF
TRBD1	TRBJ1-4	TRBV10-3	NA	TGTGCCATCAGTGAGGGGACAGGGAATATGGAAAAACTGTTTTTT	CAISEGTGNMEKLFF
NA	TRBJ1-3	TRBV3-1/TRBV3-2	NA	TGTGCCAGCAGCCAAGATCGCACTAGCTCTGGAAACACCATATATTTT	CASSQDRTSSGNTIYF
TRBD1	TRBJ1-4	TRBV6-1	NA	TGTGCCAGCAGTGATAGCCGGACAGGGAGCGGAGAAAAACTGTTTTTT	CASSDSRTGSGEKLFF
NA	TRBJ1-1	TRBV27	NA	TGTGCCAGCAGTCCTTACCCGGGAGGGGGGACTGAAGCTTTCTTT	CASSPYPGGGTEAFF
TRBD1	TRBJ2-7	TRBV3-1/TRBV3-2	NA	TGTGCCAGCAGCCAAGAGGGGACAGGGGACTCCTACGAGCAGTACTTC	CASSQEGTGDSYEQYF
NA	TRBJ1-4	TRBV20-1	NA	TGCAGTGCTAGATTGGGGGCAAAACTGTTTTTT	CSARLGAKLFF
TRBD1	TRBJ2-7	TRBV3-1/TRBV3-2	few	TGTGCCAGCAGCCCCGGGACAGGCTTCTCCTACGAGCAGTACTTC	CASSPGTGFSYEQYF
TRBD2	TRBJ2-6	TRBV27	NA	TGTGCCAGCAGTCGCTGGGGGGGTCGCTCTGGGGCCAACGTCCTGACTTTC	CASSRWGGRSGANVLTF
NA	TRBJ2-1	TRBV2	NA	TGTGCCAGCAGTGCGTACAATGAGCAGTTCTTC	CASSAYNEQFF
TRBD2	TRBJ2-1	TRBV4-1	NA	TGCGCCAGCAGCCAAGAGCTAGCGGGGGGTAACTCCTACAATGAGCAGTTCTTC	CASSQELAGGNSYNEQFF
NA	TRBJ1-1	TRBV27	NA	TGTGCCAGCAGTCACCCACAGGGTTTTAACACTGAAGCTTTCTTT	CASSHPQGFNTEAFF
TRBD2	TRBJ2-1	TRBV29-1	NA	TGCAGCGTTGCAGTCGGGGGGGCCTACAATGAGCAGTTCTTC	CSVAVGGAYNEQFF
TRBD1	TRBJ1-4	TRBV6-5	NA	TGTGCCAGCAGTTACTCTGCCGGACAGGGATCGGAAAAACTGTTTTTT	CASSYSAGQGSEKLFF
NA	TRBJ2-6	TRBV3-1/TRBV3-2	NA	TGTGCCAGCAGCCAAGAAGGGGCAGGGCTAGGCGTCCTGACTTTC	CASSQEGAGLGVLTF
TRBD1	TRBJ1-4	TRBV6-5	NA	TGTGCCAGCAATAGGGGGCGTGCTAATGAAAAACTGTTTTTT	CASNRGRANEKLFF
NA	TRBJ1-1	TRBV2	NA	TGTGCCAGCAGTTTGGGCCTTCCTGAAGCTTTCTTT	CASSLGLPEAFF